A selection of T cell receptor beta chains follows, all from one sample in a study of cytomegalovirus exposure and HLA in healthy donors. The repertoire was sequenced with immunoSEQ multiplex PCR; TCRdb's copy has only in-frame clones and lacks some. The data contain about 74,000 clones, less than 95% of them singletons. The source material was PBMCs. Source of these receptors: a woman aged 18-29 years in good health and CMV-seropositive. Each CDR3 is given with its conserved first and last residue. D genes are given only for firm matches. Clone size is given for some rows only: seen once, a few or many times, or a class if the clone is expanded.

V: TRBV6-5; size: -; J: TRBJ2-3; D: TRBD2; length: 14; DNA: TGTGCCAGCAGCGACGGCGGGGGGGGAGATACGCAGTATTTT; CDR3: CASSDGGGGDTQYF
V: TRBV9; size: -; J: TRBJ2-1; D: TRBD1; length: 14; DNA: TGTGCCAGCAGCGTAGTAGTGGGGACAGGGGAGCAGTTCTTC; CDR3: CASSVVVGTGEQFF
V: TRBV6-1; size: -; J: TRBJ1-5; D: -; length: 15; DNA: TGTGCCAGCAGTGAACTTGGACAGTCGAATCAGCCCCAGCATTTT; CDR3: CASSELGQSNQPQHF
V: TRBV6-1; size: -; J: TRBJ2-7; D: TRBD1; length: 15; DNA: TGTGCCAGCAGTGACGGTCAGGGGGTCCCCTACGAGCAGTACTTC; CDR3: CASSDGQGVPYEQYF
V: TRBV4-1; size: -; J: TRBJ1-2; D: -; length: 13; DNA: TGCGCCAGCAGCCAAGATCAGGGTCGTGGCTACACCTTC; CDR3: CASSQDQGRGYTF
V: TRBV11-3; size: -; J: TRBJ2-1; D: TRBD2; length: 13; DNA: TGTGCCAGCAGCTACAGCGGGGGCAATGAGCAGTTCTTC; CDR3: CASSYSGGNEQFF
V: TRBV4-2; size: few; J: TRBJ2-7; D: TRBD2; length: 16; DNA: TGTGCCAGCAGCCAAGCCGGGGGTAGCGGGGTCTACGAGCAGTACTTC; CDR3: CASSQAGGSGVYEQYF
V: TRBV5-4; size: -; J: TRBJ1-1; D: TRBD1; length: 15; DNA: TGTGCCAGCAGGCCCGACAGGGGACTGAACACTGAAGCTTTCTTT; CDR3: CASRPDRGLNTEAFF
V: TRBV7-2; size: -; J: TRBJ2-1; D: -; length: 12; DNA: TGTGCCAGCACCTACTCTAGGCCCGAGCAGTTCTTC; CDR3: CASTYSRPEQFF
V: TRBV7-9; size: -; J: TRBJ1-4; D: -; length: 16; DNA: TGTGCCAGCAGCTTAGATGGGAGCCTTTCGAGGGAAAAACTGTTTTTT; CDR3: CASSLDGSLSREKLFF
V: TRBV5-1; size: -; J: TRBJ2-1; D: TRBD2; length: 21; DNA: TGCGCCAGCAGCTTCCGTTTACTAGCGGGAGGGTCAAAGAGCTCCTACAATGAGCAGTTCTTC; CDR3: CASSFRLLAGGSKSSYNEQFF
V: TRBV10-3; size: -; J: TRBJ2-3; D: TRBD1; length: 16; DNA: TGTGCCATCAGTGAGCCAGGGACAGGAGCCACAGATACGCAGTATTTT; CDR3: CAISEPGTGATDTQYF
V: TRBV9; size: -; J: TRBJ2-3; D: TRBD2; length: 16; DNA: TGTGCCAGCAGTACCTTGGGACTAGCGGGAGGGGATACGCAGTATTTT; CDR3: CASSTLGLAGGDTQYF
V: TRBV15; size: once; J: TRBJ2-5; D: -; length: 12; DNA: TGTGCCACCACACCCGAGCAAGAGACCCAGTACTTC; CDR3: CATTPEQETQYF
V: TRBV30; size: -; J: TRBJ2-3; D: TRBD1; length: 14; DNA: TGTGCCTGGAGTTCTGACAGGGGGACAGATACGCAGTATTTT; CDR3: CAWSSDRGTDTQYF
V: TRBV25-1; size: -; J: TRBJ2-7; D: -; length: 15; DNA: TGTGCCAGCTCAGATAGGGAGCAGACCTACTACGAGCAGTACTTC; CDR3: CASSDREQTYYEQYF
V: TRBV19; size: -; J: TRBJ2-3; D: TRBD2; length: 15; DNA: TGTGCCAGTAGTATTTTTAGCGGGGGCACAGATACGCAGTATTTT; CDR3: CASSIFSGGTDTQYF
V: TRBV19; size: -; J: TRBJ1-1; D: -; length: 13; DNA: TGTGCCAGCCGTGTGGAGCGGAACACTGAAGCTTTCTTT; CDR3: CASRVERNTEAFF
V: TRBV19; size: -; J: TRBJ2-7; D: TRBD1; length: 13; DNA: TGTGCCAGTAGCGATGACAGGGTTCACGAGCAGTACTTC; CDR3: CASSDDRVHEQYF
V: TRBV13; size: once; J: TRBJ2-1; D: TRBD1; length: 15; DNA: TGTGCCAGCAGCTTAGAAGGACAGGGCTCGTATGAGCAGTTCTTC; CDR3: CASSLEGQGSYEQFF
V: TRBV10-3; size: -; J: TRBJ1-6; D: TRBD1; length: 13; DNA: TGTGCCATCAGTGGGACAGGGGGCTCACCCCTCCACTTT; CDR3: CAISGTGGSPLHF
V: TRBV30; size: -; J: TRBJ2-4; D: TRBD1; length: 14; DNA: TGTGCCTGGAGTGTAGGAAATCAGGGGGTCATTCAGTACTTC; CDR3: CAWSVGNQGVIQYF
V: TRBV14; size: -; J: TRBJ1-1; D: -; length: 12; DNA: TGTGCCAGCAGCCCCTGGGGGGCTGAAGCTTTCTTT; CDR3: CASSPWGAEAFF
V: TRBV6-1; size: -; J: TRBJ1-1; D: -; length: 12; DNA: TGTGCCACCCGACAGCCAAGCCTTGAAGCTTTCTTT; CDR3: CATRQPSLEAFF
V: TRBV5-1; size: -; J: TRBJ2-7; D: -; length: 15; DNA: TGCGCCAGCAGCTTGGGGGGGGGCCTCTCCTACGAGCAGTACTTC; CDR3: CASSLGGGLSYEQYF
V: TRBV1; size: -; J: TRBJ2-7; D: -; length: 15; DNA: TGCACCAGCAGCCAGGAGGGGGGGGCCCAATACGAGCAGTACTTC; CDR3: CTSSQEGGAQYEQYF
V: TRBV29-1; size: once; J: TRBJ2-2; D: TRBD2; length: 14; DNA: TGCAGCGCTAGACTAGCGGGGAAGGCCGGGGAGCTGTTTTTT; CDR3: CSARLAGKAGELFF
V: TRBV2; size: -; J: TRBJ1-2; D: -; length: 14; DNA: TGTGCCAGTGAACAGGGAATCCCGGGCTATGGCTACACCTTC; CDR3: CASEQGIPGYGYTF
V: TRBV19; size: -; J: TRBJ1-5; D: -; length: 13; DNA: TGTGCCAGTAGACGGGACATTAATCAGCCCCAGCATTTT; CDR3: CASRRDINQPQHF
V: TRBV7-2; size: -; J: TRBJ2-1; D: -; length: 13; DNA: TGTGCCAGCAGCTTAGCTGGCACCCATGAGCAGTTCTTC; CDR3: CASSLAGTHEQFF
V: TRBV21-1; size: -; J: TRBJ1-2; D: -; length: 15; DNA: TGTGCCAGCAGCAAAGCAACAGGGCCGGACTATGGCTACACCTTC; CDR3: CASSKATGPDYGYTF
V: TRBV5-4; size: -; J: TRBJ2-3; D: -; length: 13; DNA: TGTGCCAGCAGCACGACGGGGGCAGATACGCAGTATTTT; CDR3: CASSTTGADTQYF
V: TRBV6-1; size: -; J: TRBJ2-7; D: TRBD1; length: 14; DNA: TGTGCCAGCAGTCCCCGGGACAGTTTTTACGAGCAGTACTTC; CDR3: CASSPRDSFYEQYF
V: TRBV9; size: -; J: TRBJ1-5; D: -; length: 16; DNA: TGTGCCAGCAGCCCGGAGGTGGATTATAGCAATCAGCCCCAGCATTTT; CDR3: CASSPEVDYSNQPQHF
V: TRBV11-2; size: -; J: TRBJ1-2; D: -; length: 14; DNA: TGTGCCAGCAGCTTATGGGGAGAGGGGGTGGACTACACCTTC; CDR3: CASSLWGEGVDYTF
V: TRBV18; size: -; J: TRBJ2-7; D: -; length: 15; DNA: TGTGCCAGCTCTCCAAGCGGGGGACAGGGCTACGAGCAGTACTTC; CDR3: CASSPSGGQGYEQYF
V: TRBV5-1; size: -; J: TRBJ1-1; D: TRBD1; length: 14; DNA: TGCGCCAGCAGCTGGGCGGCAGGGGGATCTGAAGCTTTCTTT; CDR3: CASSWAAGGSEAFF
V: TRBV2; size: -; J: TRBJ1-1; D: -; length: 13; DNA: TGTGCCAGCAGTGCTGCAGGAGGCACTGAAGCTTTCTTT; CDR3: CASSAAGGTEAFF
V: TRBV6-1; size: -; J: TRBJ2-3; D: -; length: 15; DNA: TGTGCCAGCAGTGATCTTCCCACTAGCACAGATACGCAGTATTTT; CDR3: CASSDLPTSTDTQYF
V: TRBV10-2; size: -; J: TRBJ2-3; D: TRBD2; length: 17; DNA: TGCGCCAGCAGTGATGTGGGACTAGCAAGGCATGGAGATACGCAGTATTTT; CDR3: CASSDVGLARHGDTQYF
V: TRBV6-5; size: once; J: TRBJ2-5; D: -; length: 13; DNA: TGTGCCAGCAGTCAGGGGAACCGCGAGACCCAGTACTTC; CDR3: CASSQGNRETQYF
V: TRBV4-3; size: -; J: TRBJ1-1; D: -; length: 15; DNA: TGCGCCAGCAGCCTCACGGAGGGCACGAACACTGAAGCTTTCTTT; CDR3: CASSLTEGTNTEAFF
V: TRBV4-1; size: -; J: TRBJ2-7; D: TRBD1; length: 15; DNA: TGCGCCAGCAGCTTTCAGGACAGGGGAGGGTACGAGCAGTACTTC; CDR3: CASSFQDRGGYEQYF
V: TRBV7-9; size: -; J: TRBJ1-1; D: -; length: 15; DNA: TGTGCCAGCAGCTTAGTAACAGGATTGAACACTGAAGCTTTCTTT; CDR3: CASSLVTGLNTEAFF
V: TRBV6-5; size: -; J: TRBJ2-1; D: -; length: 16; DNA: TGTGCCAGCAGTTACTCCGCAGGCAGCTCCTACAATGAGCAGTTCTTC; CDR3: CASSYSAGSSYNEQFF
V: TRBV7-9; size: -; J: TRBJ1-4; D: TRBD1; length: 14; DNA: TGTGCCAGCAGCCCAGGGGGCACTAATGAAAAACTGTTTTTT; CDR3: CASSPGGTNEKLFF